Sequencing of this T cell receptor (beta chain) was carried out in a study of shared clonotypes between healthy human individuals. This CDR3 has 12 residues. In germline, CDR1 is SGDLS, CDR2 YYNGEE. V was clipped by 3 bases and J by 12 bases; unmatched bases: 8. Data came from immunoSEQ multiplex PCR; TCRdb stores just in-frame clones and leaves some out. The sample consists of about 990,000 clones, approximately 78% of them appearing once. The origin of this receptor is a man between 18 and 29 years old in good health. Some clones in this sample may be carry-over from other donors' samples. Sequencing input: memory CD4+ T cells from PBMCs. As to subset: CD45RA-negative fraction. The chain combines TRBV9 with TRBJ1-2, with 7 bases fitting TRBD1. CDR3 sequence (DNA): TGTGCCAGCAGCGCAACCGACAGGGCCCACACCTTC. This encodes CASSATDRAHTF.